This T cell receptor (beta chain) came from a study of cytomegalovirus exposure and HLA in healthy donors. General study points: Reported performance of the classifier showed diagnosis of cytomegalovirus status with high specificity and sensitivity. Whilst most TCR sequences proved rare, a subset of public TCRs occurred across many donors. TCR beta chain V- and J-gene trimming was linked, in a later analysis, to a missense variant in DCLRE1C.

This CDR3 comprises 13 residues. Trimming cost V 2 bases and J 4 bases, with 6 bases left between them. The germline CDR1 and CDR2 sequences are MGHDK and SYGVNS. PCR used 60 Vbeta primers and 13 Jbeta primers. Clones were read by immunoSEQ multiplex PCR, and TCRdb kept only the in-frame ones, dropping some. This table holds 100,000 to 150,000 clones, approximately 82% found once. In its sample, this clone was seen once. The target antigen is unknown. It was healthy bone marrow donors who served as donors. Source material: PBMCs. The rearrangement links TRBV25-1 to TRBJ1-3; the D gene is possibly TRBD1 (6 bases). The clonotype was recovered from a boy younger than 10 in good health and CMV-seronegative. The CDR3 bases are TGTGCCAGCAGTGAAGGGGGCGGAAACACCATATATTTT. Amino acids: CASSEGGGNTIYF. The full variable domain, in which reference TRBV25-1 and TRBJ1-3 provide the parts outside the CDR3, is EADIYQTPRYLVIGTGKKITLECSQTMGHDKMYWYQQDPGMELHLIHYSYGVNSTEKGDLSSESTVSRIRTEHFPLTLESARPSHTSQYLCASSEGGGNTIYFGEGSWLTVV.